The rows below give T cell receptor beta chains drawn from one sample of a study of long-term antiretroviral therapy in people with HIV. Some clones are missing from TCRdb's copy, which holds only in-frame ones; the method was immunoSEQ multiplex PCR. Among about 6,500 clones listed, over 75% were seen once. Specimen: unsorted PBMCs, collected 3.7 years after starting antiretroviral therapy. These receptors were obtained from a woman aged 45-65 years with HIV. CDR3s include the opening cysteine and the closing phenylalanine or tryptophan. A D gene is named only where the DNA matches it firmly. Where a row states a size, it is once, few, many or the class of an expanded clone; other rows omit it.

D gene	clone size	V gene	CDR3 length	J gene	CDR3 DNA	CDR3 protein
TRBD2	.	TRBV18	17	TRBJ2-3	TGTGCCAGCTCACCACCGGGACTAGCGGAACGCACAGATACGCAGTATTTT	CASSPPGLAERTDTQYF
.	.	TRBV27	14	TRBJ1-1	TGTGCCAGCAGCTCACCGGGGGCAAACACTGAAGCTTTCTTT	CASSSPGANTEAFF
.	.	TRBV10-3	10	TRBJ1-2	TGTGCCATCGGGGCATCCGGCTACACCTTC	CAIGASGYTF
.	.	TRBV19	13	TRBJ2-7	TGTGCCAGTAGAAGGCCCGGGAGTGACGAGCAGTACTTC	CASRRPGSDEQYF
.	.	TRBV27	15	TRBJ2-3	TGTGCCAGCAGTTTCGGGACCACACGCACAGATACGCAGTATTTT	CASSFGTTRTDTQYF
TRBD2	.	TRBV7-2	12	TRBJ2-4	TGTGCCAGCAGCTTAGACCGGGACTACCCTAACTTC	CASSLDRDYPNF
.	.	TRBV10-3	14	TRBJ1-5	TGTGCCATCAACACCTCAGGCCCGGAAAAGCCCCAGCATTTT	CAINTSGPEKPQHF
TRBD1	.	TRBV6-5	12	TRBJ2-1	TGTGCCACTACCGGGACAGGGAATGGGCAGTTCTTC	CATTGTGNGQFF
.	.	TRBV28	11	TRBJ2-1	TGTGCCAGCAGCCCTAGAAGTGAGCAGTTCTTC	CASSPRSEQFF
.	.	TRBV7-9	13	TRBJ2-5	TGTGCCAGCAGCTTACAGGCTCAAGAGACCCAGTACTTC	CASSLQAQETQYF
.	.	TRBV19	15	TRBJ1-4	TGTGCCAGTAGTATGGCCGTGCCCACTGGGGAAAAACTGTTTTTT	CASSMAVPTGEKLFF
.	.	TRBV19	15	TRBJ2-1	TGTGCCAGTAGTATCGACGGGAGCGGCTACAATGAGCAGTTCTTC	CASSIDGSGYNEQFF
TRBD2	.	TRBV7-2	13	TRBJ2-5	TGTGCCAGCAGCCAACTAGCGGGGGAGACCCAGTACTTC	CASSQLAGETQYF
.	.	TRBV5-5	13	TRBJ1-5	TGTGCCAGCAGCCCCAGGCCGGATCAGCCCCAGCATTTT	CASSPRPDQPQHF
.	once	TRBV5-4	19	TRBJ2-2	TGTGCCAGCAGCTTGGCGGTACGACCGGGACTGATGAACACCGGGGAGCTGTTTTTT	CASSLAVRPGLMNTGELFF
.	.	TRBV7-2	12	TRBJ2-3	TGTGCCAGCAGCTTAGTCTTGGGTACGCAGTATTTT	CASSLVLGTQYF
.	.	TRBV19	14	TRBJ1-1	TGTGCCAGTAGTCCCCGGGGGGGGAACACTGAAGCTTTCTTT	CASSPRGGNTEAFF
.	.	TRBV9	15	TRBJ2-2	TGTGCCAGCAGCGTAGGGGGTAGCGGTATTTGGGAGCTGTTTTTT	CASSVGGSGIWELFF
.	.	TRBV6-6	14	TRBJ2-1	TGTGCCAGCAGGGGGGGACCCAACTACAATGAGCAGTTCTTC	CASRGGPNYNEQFF
TRBD2	.	TRBV4-1	18	TRBJ2-2	TGCGCCAGCAGCCAATCGGGGAGGGGCGAACCAAAAACCGGGGAGCTGTTTTTT	CASSQSGRGEPKTGELFF
TRBD2	.	TRBV7-9	15	TRBJ2-1	TGTGCCAGCCTCGGACTAGCGGGTCACATCAATGAGCAGTTCTTC	CASLGLAGHINEQFF
TRBD1	.	TRBV5-4	14	TRBJ1-1	TGTGCCAGCAGCCTGGACAGGGGGAACACTGAAGCTTTCTTT	CASSLDRGNTEAFF